This T cell receptor (beta chain) was sequenced during a study of identical twins. Study outcomes and limitations: Sequences that were out-of-frame, alpha and twin-shared displayed an excess of low generation probability. Because invariant MAIT and iNKT cells could be present, zero-insertion analyses could be partly confounded.

The sample holds many counts of this clonotype. The antigen is not known. A universal primer site was incorporated via template switching, and the cDNA contained unique molecular identifiers. TCRdb re-called the 5' RACE reads through MiXCR, storing one row per CDR3 protein. The table records under 350,000 distinct CDR3 sequences, 7.5% to 9.5% of them present only once. The same sample was also used in a study of yellow fever vaccine responses in identical twins. From that second work: Reportedly, twins' vaccine T cell responses looked partly convergent and partly personalized.

Sequencing was performed on CD8+ T cells sorted from blood. The sequence was obtained from a woman aged 18-35 years in good health.

This CDR3 is CASRLSTDTQYF. CDR3 nucleotide sequence: TGTGCCAGCAGGCTCAGCACAGATACGCAGTATTTT. This chain uses TRBV12-3 or TRBV12-4 with TRBJ2-3, with unresolved D. The ends were cut back, 6 bases at V and 0 bases at J, with 4 bases in the middle. This CDR3 has 12 amino acids.